What follows are 5 T cell receptor beta chains derived from one specimen sequenced in a study of blood T cell repertoires in COVID-19. Sequencing was performed with immunoSEQ multiplex PCR; in TCRdb, only in-frame clones are kept and a portion is missing. The repertoire has fewer than 60,000 clones, about 80% of them found once; the top ten carry roughly 3.5%. Sequencing was done on a sample of peripheral blood. These receptors were taken from a man aged 60-69 years with acute or convalescent COVID-19.

The table lists this clone with a few counts. The chain recombines TRBV6-6 with TRBJ1-1; D is perhaps TRBD1 (6 bases). The CDR3 spans 14 residues. CDR1 MNHNY and CDR2 SVGAGI come from the germline V gene (reference sequence). The V end was cut by 4 bases, the J end by 4 bases, with 13 bases between. This CDR3 reads CASSFIQGGTEAFF. The CDR3 DNA sequence: TGTGCCAGCAGTTTTATACAGGGTGGCACTGAAGCTTTCTTT.

The V gene is TRBV6-6, the J gene TRBJ1-6; D ambiguous. Trimming pared 2 bases from V and 9 bases from J, leaving 17 bases between. The germline V gene encodes CDR1 MNHNY and CDR2 SVGAGI (reference sequence). The CDR3 consists of 16 residues. The CDR3 protein is CASSYGWEKAGSPLHF. In nucleotides, the CDR3 is TGTGCCAGCAGTTACGGATGGGAGAAGGCAGGTTCACCCCTCCACTTT.

The rearrangement links TRBV14 to TRBJ1-4; 9 bases fit TRBD1. The ends lost 3 bases at V and 7 bases at J; junction bases unmatched: 9. Germline V lookup: CDR1 SGHDN, CDR2 FVKESK. The CDR3 has 16 residues. In DNA form, the CDR3 reads TGTGCCAGCAGCCAGATCACAGGGGGCGCTTCTGAAAAACTGTTTTTT. Its translation is CASSQITGGASEKLFF.

This clone was seen only once. The chain combines TRBV6-6 with TRBJ1-3; no reliable D call. The germline V and J ends were trimmed by 6 bases and 0 bases, with 12 bases remaining between them. Germline V lookup: CDR1 MNHNY, CDR2 SVGAGI (reference sequence). This CDR3 has 15 residues. The CDR3 nucleotides read TGTGCCAGCAGACACTATATAGGCTCTGGAAACACCATATATTTT. It yields the protein CASRHYIGSGNTIYF.

The chain links TRBV18 to TRBJ2-5, with D tentatively TRBD1 (7 bases). Germline V gene sequence: CDR1 KGHSH, CDR2 LQKENI. The V and J ends lost 6 bases and 2 bases respectively, with 13 bases between them. This CDR3 region has 14 residues. In DNA, the CDR3 is TGTGCCAGCTCCCCCAGGGGGGTTCAAGAGACCCAGTACTTC. Residues: CASSPRGVQETQYF. Complete variable domain (other parts from reference TRBV18 and TRBJ2-5): NAGVMQNPRHLVRRRGQEARLRCSPMKGHSHVYWYRQLPEEGLKFMVYLQKENIIDESGMPKERFSAEFPKEGPSILRIQQVVRGDSAAYFCASSPRGVQETQYFGPGTRLLVL.